This T cell receptor (beta chain) derives from a study of blood T cell repertoires in COVID-19. Study information: T cells, B-cell-depleted T cells, or PBMCs supplied cDNA or gDNA.

The authors' processing: Reference gene primer amplification gave nucleated cell count estimates. Measured with immunoSEQ multiplex PCR; TCRdb has only the in-frame clones, and not every one. V, J and clone size are taken as reported in that table, and D and trimming were inferred from the DNA itself. Among some 70,000 clones listed, 75% to 90% were seen once. Germline V lookup: CDR1 KGHSH, CDR2 LQKENI. The V end was cut by 2 bases, the J end by 4 bases, with 8 bases between. The CDR3 extends over 13 amino acids. The clonotype was recovered from a man aged 50 or older with COVID-19, enrolled during active disease. Sample: peripheral blood. The V call is TRBV18, the J call TRBJ1-1; unclear D gene. In DNA form, the CDR3 reads TGTGCCAGCTCACCAGCTCAAGCCACTGAAGCTTTCTTT. Translating gives CASSPAQATEAFF.